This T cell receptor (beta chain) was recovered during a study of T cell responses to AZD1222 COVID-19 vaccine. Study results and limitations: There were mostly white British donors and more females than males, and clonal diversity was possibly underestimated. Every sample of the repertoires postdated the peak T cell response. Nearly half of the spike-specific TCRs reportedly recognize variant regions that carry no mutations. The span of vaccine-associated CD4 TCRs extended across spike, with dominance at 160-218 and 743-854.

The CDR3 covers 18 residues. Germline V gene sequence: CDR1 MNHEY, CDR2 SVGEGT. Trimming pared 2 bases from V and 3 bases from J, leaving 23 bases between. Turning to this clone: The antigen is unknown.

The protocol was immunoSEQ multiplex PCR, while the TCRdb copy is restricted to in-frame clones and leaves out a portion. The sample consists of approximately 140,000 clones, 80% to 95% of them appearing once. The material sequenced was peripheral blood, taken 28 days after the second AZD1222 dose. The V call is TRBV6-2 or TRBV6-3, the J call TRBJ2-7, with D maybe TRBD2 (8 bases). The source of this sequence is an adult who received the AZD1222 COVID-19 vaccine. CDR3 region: CASSYPISGTRGLYEQYF. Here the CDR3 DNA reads TGTGCCAGCAGTTACCCCATATCCGGGACTAGGGGGCTCTACGAGCAGTACTTC.